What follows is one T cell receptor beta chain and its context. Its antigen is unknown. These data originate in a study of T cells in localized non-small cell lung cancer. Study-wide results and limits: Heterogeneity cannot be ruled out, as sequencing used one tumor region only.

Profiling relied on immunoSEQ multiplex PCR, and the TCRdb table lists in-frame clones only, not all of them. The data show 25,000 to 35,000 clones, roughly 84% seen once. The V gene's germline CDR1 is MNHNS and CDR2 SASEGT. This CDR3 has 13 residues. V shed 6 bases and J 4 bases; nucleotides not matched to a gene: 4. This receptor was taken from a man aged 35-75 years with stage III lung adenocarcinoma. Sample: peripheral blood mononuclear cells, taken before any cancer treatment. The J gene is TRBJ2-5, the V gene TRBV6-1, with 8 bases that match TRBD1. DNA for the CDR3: TGTGCCAGCAGGGCCGGACAGGGAGAGACCCAGTACTTC. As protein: CASRAGQGETQYF.